The entry below gives a single T cell receptor (beta chain) sequence along with its context. The antigen is not known. TCRdb ran MiXCR on the 5' RACE reads and lists one entry per CDR3 protein. The sample records roughly 1.6 million distinct CDR3 sequences, around 29% being singletons. The data originate from a study of identical twins. General observations from the study: Modeled out-of-frame TCR alpha sharing in monozygotic twins fell below observed levels. Where beta out-of-frame sequences were concerned, excess twin sharing was weaker. Twin pairs' shared out-of-frame alpha sequences were enriched in low generation probability. While abundant cord blood beta clonotypes carried fewer insertions, memory repertoires showed no such pattern.

Trimming removed 3 bases from V and 5 bases from J; junction bases left unmatched: 4. CDR3 length equals 14 residues. Germline CDR1 reads MNHNS; CDR2 reads SASEGT. V and J are TRBV6-1 and TRBJ2-5, with TRBD1 matching 9 bases. The sequenced material came from cord blood. The TCR was taken from a newborn girl in good health. The CDR3: CASSDKGQGETQYF. The CDR3 DNA follows: TGTGCCAGCAGTGATAAAGGACAGGGGGAGACCCAGTACTTC.